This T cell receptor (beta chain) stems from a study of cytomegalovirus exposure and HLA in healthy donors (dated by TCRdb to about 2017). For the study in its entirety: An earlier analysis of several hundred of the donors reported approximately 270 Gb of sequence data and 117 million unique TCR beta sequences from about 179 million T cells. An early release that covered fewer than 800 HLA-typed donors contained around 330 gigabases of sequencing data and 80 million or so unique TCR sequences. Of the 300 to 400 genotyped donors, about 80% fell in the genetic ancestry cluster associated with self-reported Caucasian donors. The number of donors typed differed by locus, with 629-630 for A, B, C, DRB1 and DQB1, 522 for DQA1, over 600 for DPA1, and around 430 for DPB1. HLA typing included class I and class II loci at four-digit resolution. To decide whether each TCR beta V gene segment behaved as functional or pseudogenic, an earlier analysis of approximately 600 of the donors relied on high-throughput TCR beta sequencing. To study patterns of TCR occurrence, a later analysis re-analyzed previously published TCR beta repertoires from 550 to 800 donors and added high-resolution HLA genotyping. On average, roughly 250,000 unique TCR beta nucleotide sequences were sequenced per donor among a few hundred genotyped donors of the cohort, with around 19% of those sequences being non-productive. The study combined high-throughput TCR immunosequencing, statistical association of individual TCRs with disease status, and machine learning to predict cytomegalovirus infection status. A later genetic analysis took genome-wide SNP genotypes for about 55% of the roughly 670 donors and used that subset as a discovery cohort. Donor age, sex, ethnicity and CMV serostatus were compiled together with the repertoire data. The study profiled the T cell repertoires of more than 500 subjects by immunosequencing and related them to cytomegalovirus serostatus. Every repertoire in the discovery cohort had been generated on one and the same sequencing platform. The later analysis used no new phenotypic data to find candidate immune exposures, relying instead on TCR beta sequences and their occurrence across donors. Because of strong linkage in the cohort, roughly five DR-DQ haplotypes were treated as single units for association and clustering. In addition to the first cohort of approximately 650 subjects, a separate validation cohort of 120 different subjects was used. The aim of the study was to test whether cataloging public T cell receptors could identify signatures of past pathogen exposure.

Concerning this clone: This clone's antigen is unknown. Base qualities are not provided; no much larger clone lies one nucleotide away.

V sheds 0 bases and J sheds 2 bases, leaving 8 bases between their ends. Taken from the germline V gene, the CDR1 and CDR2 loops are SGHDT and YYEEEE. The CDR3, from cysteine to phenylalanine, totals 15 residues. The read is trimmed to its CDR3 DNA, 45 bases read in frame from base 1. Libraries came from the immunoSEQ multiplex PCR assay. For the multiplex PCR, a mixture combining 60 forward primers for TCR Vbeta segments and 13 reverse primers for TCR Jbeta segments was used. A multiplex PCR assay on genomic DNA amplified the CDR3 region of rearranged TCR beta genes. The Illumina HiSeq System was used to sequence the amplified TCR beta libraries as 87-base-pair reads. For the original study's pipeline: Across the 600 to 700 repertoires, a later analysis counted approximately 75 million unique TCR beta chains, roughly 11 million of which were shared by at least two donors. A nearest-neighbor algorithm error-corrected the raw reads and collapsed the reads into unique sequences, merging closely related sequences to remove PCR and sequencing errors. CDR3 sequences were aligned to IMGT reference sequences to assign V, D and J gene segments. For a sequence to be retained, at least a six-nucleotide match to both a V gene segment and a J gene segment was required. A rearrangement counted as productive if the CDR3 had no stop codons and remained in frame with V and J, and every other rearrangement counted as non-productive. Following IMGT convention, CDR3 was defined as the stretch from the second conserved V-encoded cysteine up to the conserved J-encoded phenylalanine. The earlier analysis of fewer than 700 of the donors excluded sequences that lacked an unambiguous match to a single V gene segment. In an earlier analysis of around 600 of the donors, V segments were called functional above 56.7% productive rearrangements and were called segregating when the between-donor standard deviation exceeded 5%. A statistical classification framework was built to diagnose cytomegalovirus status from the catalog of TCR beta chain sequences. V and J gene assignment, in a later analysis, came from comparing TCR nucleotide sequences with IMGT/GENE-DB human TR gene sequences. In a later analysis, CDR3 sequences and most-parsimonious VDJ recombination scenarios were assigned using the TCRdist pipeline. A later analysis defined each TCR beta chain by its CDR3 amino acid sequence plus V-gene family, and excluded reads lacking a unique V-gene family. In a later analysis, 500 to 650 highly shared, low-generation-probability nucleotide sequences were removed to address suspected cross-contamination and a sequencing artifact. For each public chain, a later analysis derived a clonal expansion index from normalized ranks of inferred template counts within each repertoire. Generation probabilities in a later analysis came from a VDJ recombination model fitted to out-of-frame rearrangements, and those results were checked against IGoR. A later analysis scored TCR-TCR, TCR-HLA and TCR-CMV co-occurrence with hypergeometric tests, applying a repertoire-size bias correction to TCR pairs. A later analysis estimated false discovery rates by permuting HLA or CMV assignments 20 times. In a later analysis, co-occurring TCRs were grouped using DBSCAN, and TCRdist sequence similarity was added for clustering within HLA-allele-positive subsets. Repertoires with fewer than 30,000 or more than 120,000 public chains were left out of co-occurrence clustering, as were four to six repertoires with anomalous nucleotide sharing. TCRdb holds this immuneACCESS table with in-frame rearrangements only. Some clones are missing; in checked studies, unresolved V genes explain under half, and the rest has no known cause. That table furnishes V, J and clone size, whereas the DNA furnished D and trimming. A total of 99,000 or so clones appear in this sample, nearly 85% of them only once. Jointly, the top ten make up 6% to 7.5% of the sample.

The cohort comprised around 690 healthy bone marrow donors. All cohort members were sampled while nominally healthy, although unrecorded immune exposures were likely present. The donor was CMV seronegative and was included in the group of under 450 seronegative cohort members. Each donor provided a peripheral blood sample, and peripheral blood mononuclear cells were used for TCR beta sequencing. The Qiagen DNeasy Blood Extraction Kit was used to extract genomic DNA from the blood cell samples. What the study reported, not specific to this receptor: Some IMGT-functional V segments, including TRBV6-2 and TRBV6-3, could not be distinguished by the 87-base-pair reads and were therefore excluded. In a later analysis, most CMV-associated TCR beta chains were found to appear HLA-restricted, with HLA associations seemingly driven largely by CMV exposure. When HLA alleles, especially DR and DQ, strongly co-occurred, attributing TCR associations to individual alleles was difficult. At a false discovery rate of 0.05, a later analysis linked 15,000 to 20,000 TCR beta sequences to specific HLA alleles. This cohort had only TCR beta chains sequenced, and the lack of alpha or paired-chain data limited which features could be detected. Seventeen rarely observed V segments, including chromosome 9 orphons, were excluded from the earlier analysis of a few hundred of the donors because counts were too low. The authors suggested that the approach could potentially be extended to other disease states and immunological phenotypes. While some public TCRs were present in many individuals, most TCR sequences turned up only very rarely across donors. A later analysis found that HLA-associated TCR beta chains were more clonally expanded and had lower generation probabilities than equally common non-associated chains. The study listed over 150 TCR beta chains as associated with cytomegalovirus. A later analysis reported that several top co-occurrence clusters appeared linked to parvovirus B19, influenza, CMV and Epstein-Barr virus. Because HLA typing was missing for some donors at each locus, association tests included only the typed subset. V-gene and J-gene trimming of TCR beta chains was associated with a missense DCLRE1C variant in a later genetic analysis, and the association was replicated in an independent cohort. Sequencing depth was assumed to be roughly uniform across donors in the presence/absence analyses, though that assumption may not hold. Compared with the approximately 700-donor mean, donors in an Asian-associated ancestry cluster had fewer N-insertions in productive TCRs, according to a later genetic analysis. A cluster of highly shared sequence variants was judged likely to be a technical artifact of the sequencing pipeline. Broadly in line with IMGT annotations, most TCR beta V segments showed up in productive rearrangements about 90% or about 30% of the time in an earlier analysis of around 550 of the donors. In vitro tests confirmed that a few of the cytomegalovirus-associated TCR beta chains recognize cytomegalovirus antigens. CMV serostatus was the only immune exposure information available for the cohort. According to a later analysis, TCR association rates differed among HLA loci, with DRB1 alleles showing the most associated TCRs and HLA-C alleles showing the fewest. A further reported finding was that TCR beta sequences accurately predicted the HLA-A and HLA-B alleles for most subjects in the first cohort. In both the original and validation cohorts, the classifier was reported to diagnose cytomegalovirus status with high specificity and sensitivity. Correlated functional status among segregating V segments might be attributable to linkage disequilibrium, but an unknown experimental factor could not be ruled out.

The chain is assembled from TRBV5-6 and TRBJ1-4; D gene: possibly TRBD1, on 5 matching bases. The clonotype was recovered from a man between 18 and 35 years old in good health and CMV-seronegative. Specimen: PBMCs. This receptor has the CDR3 CASSLEQGTNEKLFF. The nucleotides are TGTGCCAGCAGCTTGGAGCAGGGCACTAATGAAAAACTGTTTTTT.